This TCR beta chain was observed in a study of blood T cells in healthy people across ages. Investigators took about 9.4 milliliters of peripheral blood from every donor. Next came a second PCR, run for about 7 to 12 cycles, which used a sample-barcoded 5' primer along with a J-beta primer mix. MiXCR, applied by TCRdb to the 5' RACE reads, yields one record per CDR3 protein. The profile shows fewer than 2 million distinct CDR3 sequences, roughly two fifths of them singletons. Germline V gives CDR1 LNHDA, CDR2 SQIVND (reference sequence). V lost 3 bases, J lost 1 base, and 7 bases lay in between. The CDR3 is made up of 14 amino acids.

The sequence was collected from a human donor in good health. The gene calls are TRBV19 and TRBJ1-5; D ambiguous. Material: blood. Here the CDR3 reads CASSIIASNQPQHF. CDR3 DNA: TGTGCCAGTAGTATCATAGCCAGCAATCAGCCCCAGCATTTT.